These 27 T cell receptor beta chains were all obtained from the same sample, sequenced in a study of control samples from healthy donors and cancer patients. Repertoires were generated with immunoSEQ multiplex PCR, while TCRdb's copy carries only in-frame clones and drops some. The sample includes about 120,000 clones, just over 90% of them seen just once. Sequencing was performed on blood. Receptors originate from a woman between 18 and 29 years old in good health.

V is TRBV7-9 and J is TRBJ1-1; possible D gene TRBD1, 5 bases. The ends were cut back, 4 bases at V and 8 bases at J, with 14 bases in the middle. This CDR3 is built from 13 residues. Looked up from germline, CDR1 is SEHNR and CDR2 is FQNEAQ (reference sequence). The CDR3 DNA follows: TGTGCCAGCAGCTCAGGTGACAGCGAGGAAGCTTTCTTT. As protein: CASSSGDSEEAFF.

This chain joins TRBV4-2 and TRBJ2-4; D is perhaps TRBD2 (6 bases). Germline V CDR1 and CDR2: LGHNA, YNFKEQ. Trimming left V 4 bases short and J 0 bases short, with 13 bases between. This CDR3 has 16 amino acids. The CDR3 region is CASSPTKGLAKNIQYF. The CDR3 nucleotides read TGTGCCAGCAGCCCGACAAAGGGACTAGCCAAAAACATTCAGTACTTC.

As for this clone: The sample holds other DNA sequences that translate to the same CDR3. The CDR3 protein is CASSLGGNEQFF. The CDR3 DNA reads as TGTGCCAGCAGTTTAGGGGGAAATGAGCAGTTCTTC. The V gene is TRBV27, the J gene TRBJ2-1; the D gene could be TRBD1 or TRBD2 (5 bases each). The CDR3 length is 12 residues. Between the trimmed V and J ends, which lost 2 bases and 7 bases, there was a span of 6 bases. Germline V lookup: CDR1 MNHEY, CDR2 SMNVEV (reference sequence).

This chain links TRBV5-1 with TRBJ2-1; TRBD2 agrees at 11 bases. Germline CDR1 SGHRS, CDR2 YFSETQ. CDR3 length equals 17 residues. With 4 bases clipped from V and 5 bases from J, the junction kept 11 bases outside the gene matches. The CDR3 here is CASSPPSTSGTDNEQFF. The CDR3 DNA follows: TGCGCCAGCAGCCCGCCCTCGACTAGCGGGACTGACAATGAGCAGTTCTTC.

The rearrangement links TRBV28 to TRBJ1-1; D gene uncertain. The germline V gene has CDR1 MDHEN and CDR2 SYDVKM. V lost 7 bases to trimming and J lost 6 bases, with 21 bases between them. The CDR3 covers 15 residues. The CDR3 here is CASTQAEEEWAEAFF. In DNA form, the CDR3 reads TGTGCCAGCACCCAAGCCGAGGAGGAGTGGGCTGAAGCTTTCTTT.

V and J are TRBV5-1 and TRBJ2-3; the D gene is possibly TRBD2 (5 bases). The CDR3 has 15 residues. Trimming took off 3 bases at V and 6 bases at J, with 17 bases between the two ends. From germline, CDR1 is SGHRS and CDR2 YFSETQ. For the CDR3, the DNA is TGCGCCAGCAGCTGGAGCGAGGGTAAGGTGGATACGCAGTATTTT. It translates to CASSWSEGKVDTQYF.

This sequence joins TRBV6-1 and TRBJ2-7; D remains ambiguous. V lost 3 bases to trimming and J lost 6 bases, with 15 bases between them. This CDR3 region has 14 residues. CDR1 is MNHNS, CDR2 SASEGT, per germline. The CDR3 DNA is TGTGCCAGCAGTGAGCTGTCTCCAAACGGCGAGCAGTACTTC. Translated: CASSELSPNGEQYF.

The chain carries TRBV18 and TRBJ1-4; TRBD1 matches 8 bases. The CDR3 is 15 residues long. With 3 bases clipped from V and 0 bases from J, the junction kept 0 bases outside the gene matches. From germline, CDR1 is KGHSH and CDR2 LQKENI. Here the CDR3 reads CASSPDRATNEKLFF. CDR3 bases: TGTGCCAGCTCACCGGACAGGGCAACTAATGAAAAACTGTTTTTT.

Remarks on this clone: This sample also contains other DNA sequences that code for the same CDR3. V is TRBV27 and J is TRBJ2-3; possible D gene TRBD2, 7 bases. The ends were cut back, 5 bases at V and 6 bases at J, with 18 bases in the middle. Per germline, CDR1 MNHEY and CDR2 SMNVEV (reference sequence). The CDR3 extends over 15 amino acids. CDR3 bases: TGTGCCAGCAGTCTATGGGGGGGCACATCTGATACGCAGTATTTT. This gives the protein CASSLWGGTSDTQYF.

The chain combines TRBV5-1 with TRBJ1-2, with 7 nucleotides matching TRBD1. This CDR3 is built from 14 residues. With 0 bases clipped from V and 4 bases from J, the junction kept 3 bases outside the gene matches. The V gene's germline CDR1 is SGHRS and CDR2 YFSETQ. Here the CDR3 reads CASSLDQGGYGYTF. In nucleotides, the CDR3 is TGCGCCAGCAGCTTGGACCAGGGGGGCTATGGCTACACCTTC.

The rearrangement joins TRBV5-6 to TRBJ2-5; 12 bases fit TRBD2. Germline lookup yields CDR1 SGHDT and CDR2 YYEEEE. The CDR3 length is 15 residues. With 4 bases clipped from V and 4 bases from J, the junction kept 5 bases outside the gene matches. CDR3 sequence (DNA): TGTGCCAGCAGCGAATGGGGACTAGCGGGAGAGACCCAGTACTTC. It translates to CASSEWGLAGETQYF. Filled out from reference TRBV5-6 and TRBJ2-5, the complete variable domain reads DAGVTQSPTHLIKTRGQQVTLRCSPKSGHDTVSWYQQALGQGPQFIFQYYEEEERQRGNFPDRFSGHQFPNYSSELNVNALLLGDSALYLCASSEWGLAGETQYFGPGTRLLVL.

This sequence joins TRBV15 and TRBJ1-2, with TRBD1 identical over 12 bases. This CDR3 has 18 residues. Germline V CDR1 and CDR2: LNHNV, YYDKDF (reference sequence). The trim removed 4 bases at V and 4 bases at J, leaving 13 bases unmatched. Here the CDR3 DNA reads TGTGCCACCAGCACCCTACCCGCCGGGACAGGGGGCCGCTATGGCTACACCTTC. It translates to CATSTLPAGTGGRYGYTF.

The chain combines TRBV30 with TRBJ2-2, with D tentatively TRBD1 or TRBD2 (5 bases each). Trimming left V 0 bases short and J 6 bases short, with 8 bases between. This CDR3 contains 13 residues. Germline CDR1 is GTSNPN and CDR2 is SVGIG (reference sequence). CDR3 residues: CAWSVWGSGELFF. CDR3 DNA sequence: TGTGCCTGGAGTGTATGGGGGTCCGGGGAGCTGTTTTTT. The whole variable domain, filled in from reference TRBV30 and TRBJ2-2, reads SQTIHQWPATLVQPVGSPLSLECTVEGTSNPNLYWYRQAAGRGLQLLFYSVGIGQISSEVPQNLSASRPQDRQFILSSKKLLLSDSGFYLCAWSVWGSGELFFGEGSRLTVL.

This clone has a single count. This chain uses TRBV10-2 with TRBJ2-2, with 9 bases lining up with TRBD2. This CDR3 contains 16 residues. The V gene end was trimmed by 3 bases and the J gene end by 2 bases; junction bases not matched to a gene: 4. The germline V gene encodes CDR1 WSHSY and CDR2 SAAADI. The CDR3 is CASSDRAGGNTGELFF. The CDR3 nucleotides read TGCGCCAGCAGTGACCGAGCGGGGGGCAACACCGGGGAGCTGTTTTTT.

This chain joins TRBV5-4 and TRBJ1-4; the match to TRBD1 covers 8 bases. The junction had 11 bases not matched to a gene; V was cut back by 3 bases and J by 7 bases. In germline, CDR1 is SGHNT, CDR2 YYREEE (reference sequence). This CDR3 has 16 residues. The CDR3 sequence: CASSSQPGGVREKLFF. The CDR3, as DNA: TGTGCCAGCAGCTCCCAGCCAGGGGGCGTTCGTGAAAAACTGTTTTTT.

The DNA for the CDR3 is TGTGCCAGCAGCGCAGCAGGGACCCGGAACTATGGCTACACCTTC. Its protein is CASSAAGTRNYGYTF. The chain joins TRBV9 to TRBJ1-2; possible D gene TRBD1, 5 bases. The germline V gene has CDR1 SGDLS and CDR2 YYNGEE. Trimming took off 3 bases at V and 2 bases at J, with 14 bases between the two ends. This CDR3 has 15 amino acids.

The gene calls are TRBV27 and TRBJ1-1, with TRBD1 matching 11 bases. Germline trimming cut 6 bases from V and 6 bases from J; bases unmatched to any gene: 12. This CDR3 spans 16 amino acids. From germline, CDR1 is MNHEY and CDR2 SMNVEV (reference sequence). The CDR3 nucleotides are TGTGCCAGCAGACCGGACAGGGGGCGCGGTAGCGCTGAAGCTTTCTTT. Its translation: CASRPDRGRGSAEAFF.

The V and J genes are TRBV5-8 and TRBJ1-2, with D tentatively TRBD1 (6 bases). The CDR3 runs to 16 residues. The germline CDR1 and CDR2 sequences are SGHTS and YDEGEE. V was clipped by 0 bases and J by 1 base, with 13 bases between them. CDR3 amino acids: CASSLAGHSFNYGYTF. CDR3 coding DNA: TGTGCCAGCAGCTTGGCGGGACATAGTTTTAACTATGGCTACACCTTC.

The CDR3 here is CASSFGTGQGPGELFF. The CDR3 DNA follows: TGTGCCAGCAGTTTTGGGACAGGGCAGGGACCCGGGGAGCTGTTTTTT. This chain connects TRBV27 to TRBJ2-2; 9 bases align to TRBD1. Germline assignment: CDR1 MNHEY and CDR2 SMNVEV (reference sequence). V lost 3 bases, J lost 6 bases, and 8 bases stayed unmatched. CDR3 size: 16 residues.

This clone has a handful of counts. The V call is TRBV7-6, the J call TRBJ2-2, with D possibly called TRBD1 or TRBD2 (6 bases each). V shed 3 bases and J shed 0 bases, with 14 bases lying between them. CDR3 length: 17 residues. Looked up from germline, CDR1 is SGHVS and CDR2 is FNYEAQ. This CDR3 reads CASSLRGEAPNTGELFF. The CDR3 nucleotides read TGTGCCAGCAGCTTGAGGGGGGAGGCCCCGAACACCGGGGAGCTGTTTTTT.

The V and J genes are TRBV9 and TRBJ1-4; 9 bases align to TRBD1. The trim removed 4 bases at V and 8 bases at J, leaving 9 bases unmatched. The germline CDR1 and CDR2 sequences are SGDLS and YYNGEE. The CDR3 contains 15 residues. CDR3 DNA sequence: TGTGCCAGCAGCCCACGGACAGGGGTGGGCGAAAAACTGTTTTTT. Translating it yields CASSPRTGVGEKLFF.

The V gene is TRBV28, the J gene TRBJ2-2; TRBD1 agrees at 7 bases. The V gene's germline CDR1 is MDHEN and CDR2 SYDVKM. V shed 6 bases and J 2 bases; nucleotides not matched to a gene: 15. The CDR3 consists of 18 residues. CDR3 amino acids: CASSPPFGQEPNTGELFF. The CDR3 coding sequence is TGTGCCAGCAGCCCCCCTTTTGGACAGGAGCCTAACACCGGGGAGCTGTTTTTT. Supplemented by reference TRBV28 and TRBJ2-2, the full variable domain reads DVKVTQSSRYLVKRTGEKVFLECVQDMDHENMFWYRQDPGLGLRLIYFSYDVKMKEKGDIPEGYSVSREKKERFSLILESASTNQTSMYLCASSPPFGQEPNTGELFFGEGSRLTVL.

This rearrangement joins TRBV27 to TRBJ1-5; D remains unclear. Germline CDR1 is MNHEY and CDR2 is SMNVEV (reference sequence). This CDR3 contains 15 residues. V shed 0 bases and J shed 1 base, with 7 bases lying between them. CDR3 bases: TGTGCCAGCAGTTTATCCCGGATGAGCAATCAGCCCCAGCATTTT. Translation gives CASSLSRMSNQPQHF.

V gene TRBV4-2 combines with J gene TRBJ1-6, with unresolved D. The CDR3 has 14 residues. CDR1 LGHNA and CDR2 YNFKEQ come from the germline V gene. The ends were cut back, 1 base at V and 10 bases at J, with 11 bases in the middle. CDR3: CASSQGPFHSPLHF. The CDR3 DNA reads as TGTGCCAGCAGCCAAGGACCCTTCCACTCACCCCTCCACTTT.

The V and J genes are TRBV5-4 and TRBJ1-6; 8 bases align to TRBD1. After removal of 3 bases from V and 8 bases from J, the junction contained 7 bases not matched to a gene. From germline, CDR1 is SGHNT and CDR2 YYREEE (reference sequence). This CDR3 spans 15 amino acids. CDR3 sequence reads: CASSSFPGGDSPLHF. CDR3 coding DNA: TGTGCCAGCAGCTCTTTCCCAGGGGGCGATTCACCCCTCCACTTT. The full variable domain, its missing parts supplied by reference TRBV5-4 and TRBJ1-6, is ETGVTQSPTHLIKTRGQQVTLRCSSQSGHNTVSWYQQALGQGPQFIFQYYREEENGRGNFPPRFSGLQFPNYSSELNVNALELDDSALYLCASSSFPGGDSPLHFGNGTRLTVT.

The rearrangement joins TRBV6-5 to TRBJ2-5; 11 bases agree with TRBD1. With V trimmed by 10 bases and J by 1 base, 5 bases remained unmatched. Looked up from germline, CDR1 is MNHEY and CDR2 is SVGAGI. The CDR3 has 14 amino acids. The CDR3 is CATTDRGPQETQYF. The CDR3 nucleotides are TGTGCCACGACGGACAGGGGGCCCCAAGAGACCCAGTACTTC.

The chain uses TRBV10-3 and TRBJ2-3, with D perhaps matching TRBD2 (6 bases). Looked up from germline, CDR1 is ENHRY and CDR2 is SYGVKD. The CDR3 runs to 16 residues. The ends were cut back, 9 bases at V and 1 base at J, with 20 bases in the middle. The CDR3, as DNA: TGTGCCATTTCCAATTCGGGACTGGGCCGCACAGATACGCAGTATTTT. This translates into CAISNSGLGRTDTQYF.